This is a list of T cell receptor beta chains from one sample in a study of cytomegalovirus exposure and HLA in healthy donors. The assay was immunoSEQ multiplex PCR, and TCRdb's table has in-frame clones only and misses some. The sample includes some 110,000 clones, 70% to 75% of them seen just once. The sequencing sample was made of PBMCs. Receptors were obtained from a middle-aged man in good health and CMV-seronegative. The conserved cysteine and the conserved F or W are not part of the CDR3 here.

cdr3_length	v_call	j_call	cdr3_aa
11	TRBV6-1	TRBJ1-4	ASRDRVAEKLF
13	TRBV4-1	TRBJ1-1	ASSQARGASTEAF
12	TRBV29-1	TRBJ1-2	SVEPPGQGNGYT
15	TRBV4-1	TRBJ1-6	ASSQGGLGTINSPLH
13	TRBV6-1	TRBJ2-1	ASSELAGGYNEQF
13	TRBV18	TRBJ2-2	ASSLGQSNTGELF
12	TRBV4-2	TRBJ2-1	ASSQGRQSREQF
13	TRBV27	TRBJ2-7	ASSPKAGGSYEQY
11	TRBV30	TRBJ2-7	AWSVRLGYEQY
14	TRBV6-5	TRBJ1-4	ASSYDRPSGREKLF
14	TRBV6-1	TRBJ2-5	ASSEAPLGGAGTQY
12	TRBV6-1	TRBJ1-2	AHNPRQGTYGYT
12	TRBV10-3	TRBJ1-2	AINGQMMNYGYT
13	TRBV6-1	TRBJ2-7	ASSDWTSGAREQY
14	TRBV7-2	TRBJ2-2	ASSLAGGLNTGELF
12	TRBV6-5	TRBJ2-3	ASSPSTSLGTQY
17	TRBV4-3	TRBJ1-2	ASSQVDVRFTQNPYGYT
13	TRBV4-3	TRBJ2-7	ASSQDRDRGPEQY
16	TRBV5-1	TRBJ2-6	ASSLNGQGISGANVLT
13	TRBV30	TRBJ2-2	AWGGLAGVGGELF
15	TRBV7-9	TRBJ2-7	ASSLLSPLAGSYEQY
13	TRBV10-1	TRBJ1-3	ASSRQTNSGNTIY
12	TRBV7-8	TRBJ1-5	ASSLTGGSQPQH
12	TRBV19	TRBJ2-7	ASSGGGTGDEQY
12	TRBV9	TRBJ2-5	ASSVGLFGETQY
15	TRBV4-3	TRBJ1-6	ASSLADRGFYNSPLH
13	TRBV4-2	TRBJ2-4	ASSQETGAKNIQY
16	TRBV4-1	TRBJ2-2	ASSQPLRTSGRAGELF
12	TRBV30	TRBJ1-3	AWREWTMGNTIY
13	TRBV9	TRBJ2-3	ASSAGDRNTDTQY
15	TRBV6-1	TRBJ1-1	ASSEKGVGQMNTEAF